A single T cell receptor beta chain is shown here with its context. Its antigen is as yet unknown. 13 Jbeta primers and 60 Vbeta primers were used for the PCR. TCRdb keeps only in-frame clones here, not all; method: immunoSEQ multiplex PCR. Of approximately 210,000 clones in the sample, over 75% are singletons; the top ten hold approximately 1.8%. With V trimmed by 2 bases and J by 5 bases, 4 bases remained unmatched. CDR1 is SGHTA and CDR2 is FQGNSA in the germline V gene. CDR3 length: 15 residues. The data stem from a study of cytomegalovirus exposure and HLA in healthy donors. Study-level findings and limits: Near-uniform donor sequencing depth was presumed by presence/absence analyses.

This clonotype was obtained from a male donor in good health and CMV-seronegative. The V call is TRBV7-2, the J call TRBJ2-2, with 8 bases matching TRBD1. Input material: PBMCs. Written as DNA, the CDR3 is TGTGCCAGCAGCTTACAGGGGGCGGGGACCGGGGAGCTGTTTTTT. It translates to CASSLQGAGTGELFF.